Many counts were recorded for the clone carrying this TCR beta chain. What it recognizes is unknown. A J-beta primer mix and a sample-barcoded 5' primer were used in a second PCR of roughly 7 to 12 cycles. TCRdb re-called the 5' RACE reads with MiXCR, one entry per CDR3 protein. The profile shows about 650,000 distinct CDR3 sequences, 32% of them singletons. The record originates from a study of blood T cells in healthy people across ages. Study context: Template switching captured about one barcoded beta molecule per two T cells. Study-wide results and caveats: When set beside aged donors, long-lived donors presented more naive CD4+ cells and higher diversity.

Germline V CDR1 and CDR2: MGHDK, SYGVNS. The J segment lost 5 bases and the V segment lost 4 bases, leaving 6 bases of the junction unmatched. The CDR3 consists of 15 residues. Peripheral blood from each donor was collected in a volume of approximately 10 milliliters. Sequencing used blood. The chain recombines TRBV25-1 with TRBJ2-5; 11 bases match TRBD1. The origin of this receptor is a woman older than 75 in good health. The CDR3 sequence is CASSAGTGGGETQYF. The CDR3 DNA is TGTGCCAGCAGTGCAGGGACAGGGGGAGGGGAGACCCAGTACTTC.